These T cell receptor beta chains were read from a single sample in a study of immune heterogeneity within non-small cell lung tumors. TCRdb re-derived calls from the multiplex PCR reads in MiXCR, one entry per CDR3 protein. This sample has roughly 14,000 distinct CDR3 sequences; about 30% occur once, and the top ten carry over 4%. The specimen sequenced was lung tumor tissue. All receptors derive from a man aged 40-55 years with non-small cell lung cancer. The CDR3 runs from the conserved cysteine through the conserved F or W. The order of the fields is D gene, J gene, V gene, CDR3 length, clone size, CDR3 protein, CDR3 DNA. A D gene is named only where the DNA matches it firmly. Some rows have no size entry. The others give once, few or many, or a class for an expanded clone.

>-|TRBJ1-6|TRBV20-1|14|medium-sized
CSARDGGPNSPLHF
TGCAGTGCTAGAGATGGGGGGCCGAATTCACCCCTCCACTTT
>TRBD1|TRBJ1-3|TRBV5-1|15|many
CASSRGQPAGNTIYF
TGCGCCAGCAGCAGGGGACAGCCGGCGGGAAACACCATATATTTT
>-|TRBJ2-7|TRBV30|13|medium-sized
CAWSSIELYEQYF
TGTGCCTGGAGTAGTATAGAGCTGTACGAGCAGTACTTC
>-|TRBJ1-2|TRBV18|14|few
CASSPGLLQGGYTF
TGTGCCAGCTCACCTGGTCTTTTACAGGGCGGCTACACCTTC
>TRBD2|TRBJ2-1|TRBV7-6|14|medium-sized
CASRELAGGWEQFF
TGTGCCAGCAGAGAACTAGCGGGAGGATGGGAGCAGTTCTTC
>-|TRBJ2-2|TRBV10-3|14|many
CAISGIKNSGELFF
TGTGCCATCAGTGGTATAAAGAATTCCGGGGAGCTGTTTTTT
>-|TRBJ1-6|TRBV27|15|medium-sized
CASSHTGSYNSPLHF
TGTGCCAGCAGCCATACAGGGTCCTATAATTCACCCCTCCACTTT
>-|TRBJ2-7|TRBV24-1|13|-
CATSRGISYEQYF
TGTGCCACGTCAAGGGGGATCTCCTACGAGCAGTACTTC
>-|TRBJ1-5|TRBV29-1|13|medium-sized
CSVGKGWGQPQHF
TGCAGCGTAGGTAAGGGCTGGGGTCAGCCCCAGCATTTT
>-|TRBJ2-6|TRBV6-1|18|many
CASSDHPGTASGANVLTF
TGTGCCAGCAGCGATCACCCCGGGACGGCGTCTGGGGCCAACGTCCTGACTTTC
>-|TRBJ1-1|TRBV19|13|few
CASSITGTTEAFF
TGTGCCAGTAGTATCACAGGGACCACTGAAGCTTTCTTT
>-|TRBJ1-4|TRBV7-9|16|-
CASSFGHYGTNEKLFF
TGTGCCAGCAGCTTTGGACATTACGGGACTAATGAAAAACTGTTTTTT
>TRBD2|TRBJ2-4|TRBV19|15|-
CASSMGGVAKNIQYF
TGTGCCAGTAGTATGGGGGGGGTAGCCAAAAACATTCAGTACTTC
>TRBD2|TRBJ2-2|TRBV11-2|15|-
CASSSLVGGTGELFF
TGTGCCAGCAGCTCTCTAGTGGGAGGGACCGGGGAGCTGTTTTTT
>-|TRBJ1-1|TRBV6-1|12|few
CASTFGNTEAFF
TGTGCCAGCACTTTCGGGAACACTGAAGCTTTCTTT
>TRBD1|TRBJ1-4|TRBV11-2|14|many
CASSGTGGSEKLFF
TGTGCCAGCAGCGGGACAGGGGGGAGTGAAAAACTGTTTTTT
>-|TRBJ1-3|TRBV6-1|14|-
CASSDRLNGNTIYF
TGTGCCAGCAGCGACAGGCTGAACGGAAACACCATATATTTT
>TRBD2|TRBJ2-2|TRBV4-3|19|many
CASSQGWLAGDSNTGELFF
TGCGCCAGCAGCCAAGGATGGCTAGCGGGGGACTCGAACACCGGGGAGCTGTTTTTT
>-|TRBJ1-5|TRBV30|14|many
CAWSLGQGSAPQHF
TGTGCCTGGAGTTTAGGGCAGGGGTCGGCGCCCCAGCATTTT
>TRBD2|TRBJ2-7|TRBV7-2|14|many
CASRSSGGSYEQYF
TGTGCCAGCAGGTCTAGCGGGGGGTCCTACGAGCAGTACTTC
>TRBD2|TRBJ2-1|TRBV27|13|medium-sized
CASSRLAVTEQFF
TGTGCCAGCAGCCGACTAGCGGTGACGGAGCAGTTCTTC
>TRBD2|TRBJ2-1|TRBV5-8|17|few
CASSSRIAGESYNEQFF
TGTGCCAGCAGCTCCCGTATAGCGGGAGAGTCCTACAATGAGCAGTTCTTC
>TRBD1|TRBJ1-5|TRBV19|18|-
CASSPTRPGQGSNQPQHF
TGTGCCAGTAGTCCTACACGACCGGGACAGGGGAGCAATCAGCCCCAGCATTTT
>-|TRBJ1-5|TRBV3-1|14|many
CASSRTASNQPQHF
TGTGCCAGCAGCCGGACAGCTAGCAATCAGCCCCAGCATTTT
>-|TRBJ2-7|TRBV19|16|medium-sized
CASSTTRQGGGYEQYF
TGTGCCAGTAGTACCACCCGACAGGGCGGGGGCTACGAGCAGTACTTC
>TRBD1|TRBJ2-6|TRBV6-4|16|-
CASSDSSRGGANVLTF
TGTGCCAGCAGTGACTCTAGCAGGGGGGGGGCCAACGTCCTGACTTTC
>TRBD1|TRBJ1-1|TRBV18|18|-
CASSPPGQGRGLGTEDFF
TGTGCCAGCTCACCACCCGGACAGGGGAGGGGTCTGGGCACTGAAGATTTCTTT
>-|TRBJ1-4|TRBV28|15|medium-sized
CASTPWRATNEKLFF
TGTGCCAGCACCCCTTGGAGAGCAACTAATGAAAAACTGTTTTTT
>TRBD1|TRBJ1-5|TRBV19|18|once
CASSPTRPGQGSNQPQNF
TGTGCCAGTAGTCCTACACGACCGGGACAGGGGAGCAATCAGCCCCAGAATTTT
>TRBD1|TRBJ2-3|TRBV2|15|many
CASIRDSGGPDTQYF
TGTGCCAGCATCCGGGACAGCGGTGGGCCAGATACGCAGTATTTT
>-|TRBJ2-6|TRBV9|16|few
CASSETGSSGANVLTF
TGTGCCAGCAGCGAGACAGGAAGCTCTGGGGCCAACGTCCTGACTTTC
>-|TRBJ2-7|TRBV6-6|11|medium-sized
CASSYADEQYF
TGTGCCAGCAGTTACGCGGACGAGCAGTACTTC
>-|TRBJ1-1|TRBV19|15|few
CASSSGLDSNTEAFF
TGTGCCAGTAGTTCCGGACTGGACTCGAACACTGAAGCTTTCTTT
>-|TRBJ2-1|TRBV19|15|many
CASSIDGSSYNEQFF
TGTGCCAGTAGTATAGACGGGAGCTCCTACAATGAGCAGTTCTTC
>-|TRBJ2-2|TRBV20-1|11|once
CSAIATGELFF
TGCAGTGCTATTGCGACGGGGGAGCTGTTTTTT
>TRBD1|TRBJ1-4|TRBV28|22|many
CASSRPMGMTGGSPATNEKLFF
TGTGCCAGCAGTAGACCAATGGGGATGACAGGGGGAAGCCCTGCAACTAATGAAAAACTGTTTTTT
>-|TRBJ2-7|TRBV30|15|many
CAWSGSRTRNNEQYF
TGTGCCTGGAGTGGGTCTAGGACCCGGAATAACGAGCAGTACTTC
>-|TRBJ2-5|TRBV4-1|13|-
CASSQGQQETQYF
TGCGCCAGCAGCCAAGGGCAGCAAGAGACCCAGTACTTC
>-|TRBJ1-3|TRBV11-2|17|many
CASSPRTPGASGNTIYF
TGTGCCAGCAGCCCCCGGACCCCGGGGGCATCTGGAAACACCATATATTTT
>TRBD1|TRBJ1-4|TRBV6-1|15|many
CASSPTGGWDEKLFF
TGTGCCAGCAGTCCTACAGGGGGATGGGATGAAAAACTGTTTTTT
>-|TRBJ2-1|TRBV24-1|15|many
CATSDFGQGNNEQFF
TGTGCCACCAGTGATTTTGGCCAGGGCAACAATGAGCAGTTCTTC